A selection of T cell receptor beta chains follows, all from one sample in a study of blood T cells in healthy people across ages. TCRdb independently ran MiXCR on the 5' RACE reads; one entry per CDR3 protein. The sample has some 920,000 distinct CDR3 sequences, about 53% seen once. Input material: blood. The receptors come from a woman in her sixties in good health. Each CDR3 is given with its conserved first and last residue. Fields, in order: J gene, clone size, V gene, D gene, CDR3 DNA, CDR3 protein. The D gene is left open where the match is weak. Rows may omit the clone size; those that give it use once, few, many or a size class.

TRBJ1-5,few,TRBV5-5,-,TGTGCCAGCAGCTTGGCATATGTAGGGCGAGGAAGCAATCAGCCCCAGCATTTT,CASSLAYVGRGSNQPQHF
TRBJ2-7,-,TRBV28,TRBD1,TGTGCCTGTCACGGGGGACAGGGGGCCGAGCAGTACTTC,CACHGGQGAEQYF
TRBJ2-5,-,TRBV27,-,TGTGCCAGCAGTTTCACCTGGGGGGGGGCTGGAAAGACCCAGTACTTC,CASSFTWGGAGKTQYF
TRBJ1-1,-,TRBV3-1,-,TGTGCCAGCAGCCACGACTTGAACACTGAAGCTTTCTTT,CASSHDLNTEAFF
TRBJ2-1,-,TRBV20-1,TRBD2,TGCAGTGCTTCGCCCTCTCGCGGGAGGGCCGGGGAGCAGTTCTTC,CSASPSRGRAGEQFF
TRBJ2-7,-,TRBV27,-,TGTGCCAGCAGTTTTGGGCGGGACAATGAGCAGTACTTC,CASSFGRDNEQYF
TRBJ1-2,few,TRBV6-4,-,TGTGCCAGCAGTGTAACCTACAGGGTTGGTGGCTACACCTTC,CASSVTYRVGGYTF
TRBJ1-6,-,TRBV12-3/TRBV12-4,TRBD1,TGTGCCAGCAGAACCGGGACAGGGTCTTCACCCCCCCACTTT,CASRTGTGSSPPHF
TRBJ2-5,few,TRBV2,-,TGTGCCAGCAGTTCCGGGACAACGGTCCAGTACTTC,CASSSGTTVQYF
TRBJ2-7,few,TRBV20-1,TRBD2,TGCAGTGCTAGCCGGGCGGGAGGGCCGTCCCGAGAGCAGTACTTC,CSASRAGGPSREQYF
TRBJ2-7,few,TRBV12-3/TRBV12-4,-,TGTGCCAGCAGTTTTCTGAGACCCACGATTTCCGAGCAGTACTTC,CASSFLRPTISEQYF